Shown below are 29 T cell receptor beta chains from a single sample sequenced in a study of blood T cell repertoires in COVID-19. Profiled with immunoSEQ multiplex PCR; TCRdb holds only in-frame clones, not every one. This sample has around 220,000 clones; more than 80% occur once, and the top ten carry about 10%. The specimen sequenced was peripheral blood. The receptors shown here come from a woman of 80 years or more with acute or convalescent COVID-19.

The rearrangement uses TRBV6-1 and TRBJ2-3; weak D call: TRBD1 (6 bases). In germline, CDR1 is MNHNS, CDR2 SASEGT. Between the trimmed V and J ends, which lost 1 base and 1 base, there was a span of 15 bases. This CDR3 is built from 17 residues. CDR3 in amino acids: CASSEVGAGVGTDTQYF. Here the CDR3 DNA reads TGTGCCAGCAGTGAAGTGGGAGCAGGGGTAGGCACAGATACGCAGTATTTT.

The CDR3: CASSTAAGGQYEQYF. The CDR3 DNA sequence: TGTGCCAGTAGTACGGCAGCGGGAGGACAGTACGAGCAGTACTTC. The rearrangement links TRBV19 to TRBJ2-7, with TRBD2 identical over 9 bases. Germline V gene lookup returns CDR1 LNHDA and CDR2 SQIVND (reference sequence). Germline trimming cut 4 bases from V and 4 bases from J; bases unmatched to any gene: 8. The CDR3 runs to 15 residues.

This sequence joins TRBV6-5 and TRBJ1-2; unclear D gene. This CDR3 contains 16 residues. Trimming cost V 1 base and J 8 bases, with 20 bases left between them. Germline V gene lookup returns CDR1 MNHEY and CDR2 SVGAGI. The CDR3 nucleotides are TGTGCCAGCAGTTACTGGCTGCGAGGCTCGCGATCCGGCTACACCTTC. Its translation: CASSYWLRGSRSGYTF.

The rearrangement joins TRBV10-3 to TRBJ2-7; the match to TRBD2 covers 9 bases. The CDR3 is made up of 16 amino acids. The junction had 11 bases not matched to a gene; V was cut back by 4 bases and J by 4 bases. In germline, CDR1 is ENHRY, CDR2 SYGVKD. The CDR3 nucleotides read TGTGCCATCAGTGCCCTGGCCCTAGCGGGGATGTACGAGCAGTACTTC. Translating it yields CAISALALAGMYEQYF.

Written as DNA, the CDR3 is TGTGCCAGCAGTGACTGGACTAGCGGGAGTGGAAATGAGCAGTTCTTC. Its translation is CASSDWTSGSGNEQFF. This rearrangement joins TRBV6-4 to TRBJ2-1, with TRBD2 matching 13 bases. In germline, CDR1 is MRHNA, CDR2 SNTAGT. V trimming: 1 base; J trimming: 7 bases; junction bases outside the gene matches: 4. This CDR3 is 16 amino acids long.

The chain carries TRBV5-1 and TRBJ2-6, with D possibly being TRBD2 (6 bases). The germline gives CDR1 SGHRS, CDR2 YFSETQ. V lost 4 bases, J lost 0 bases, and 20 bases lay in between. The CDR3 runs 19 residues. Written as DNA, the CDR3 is TGCGCCAGCAGCCAAGCATTTCCCCCGGGGGTCTCTGGGGCCAACGTCCTGACTTTC. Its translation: CASSQAFPPGVSGANVLTF. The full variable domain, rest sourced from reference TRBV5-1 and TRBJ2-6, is KAGVTQTPRYLIKTRGQQVTLSCSPISGHRSVSWYQQTPGQGLQFLFEYFSETQRNKGNFPGRFSGRQFSNSRSEMNVSTLELGDSALYLCASSQAFPPGVSGANVLTFGAGSRLTVL.

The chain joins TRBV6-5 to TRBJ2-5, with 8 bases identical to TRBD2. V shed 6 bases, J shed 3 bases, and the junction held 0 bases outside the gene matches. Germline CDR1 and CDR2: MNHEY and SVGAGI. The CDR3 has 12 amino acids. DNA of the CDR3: TGTGCCAGCAGGCGGGGGGAAGAGACCCAGTACTTC. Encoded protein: CASRRGEETQYF.

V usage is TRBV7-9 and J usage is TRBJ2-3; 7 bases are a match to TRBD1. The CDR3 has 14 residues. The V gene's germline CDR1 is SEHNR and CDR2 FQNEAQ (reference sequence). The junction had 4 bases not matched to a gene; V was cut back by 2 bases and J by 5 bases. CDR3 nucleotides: TGTGCCAGCAGCTTATCGGACAGGCGAGATACGCAGTATTTT. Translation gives CASSLSDRRDTQYF.

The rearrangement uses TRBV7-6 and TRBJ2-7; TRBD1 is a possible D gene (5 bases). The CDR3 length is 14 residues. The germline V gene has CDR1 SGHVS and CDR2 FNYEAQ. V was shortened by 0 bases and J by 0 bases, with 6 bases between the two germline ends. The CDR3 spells CASSLAGRSYEQYF. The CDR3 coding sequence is TGTGCCAGCAGCTTAGCGGGGCGCTCCTACGAGCAGTACTTC.

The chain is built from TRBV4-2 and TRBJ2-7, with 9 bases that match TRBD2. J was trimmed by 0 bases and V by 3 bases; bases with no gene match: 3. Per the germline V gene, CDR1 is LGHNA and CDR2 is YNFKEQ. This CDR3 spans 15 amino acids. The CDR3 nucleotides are TGTGCCAGCAGCCACCCTAGCGGGAACTCCTACGAGCAGTACTTC. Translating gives CASSHPSGNSYEQYF.

The CDR3 here is CASSQGGGLSGGYNEQFF. The CDR3 DNA reads as TGCGCCAGCAGCCAAGGCGGGGGTCTGTCTGGGGGTTACAATGAGCAGTTCTTC. The gene calls are TRBV4-3 and TRBJ2-1, with 7 bases aligning to TRBD2. The length of the CDR3 is 18 residues. J was trimmed by 4 bases and V by 1 base; bases with no gene match: 13. CDR1 is LGHNA and CDR2 is YSLEER in the germline V gene.

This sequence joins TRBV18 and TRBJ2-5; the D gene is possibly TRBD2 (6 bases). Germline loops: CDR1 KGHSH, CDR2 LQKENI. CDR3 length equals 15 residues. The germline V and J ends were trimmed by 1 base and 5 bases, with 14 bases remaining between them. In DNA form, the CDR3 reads TGTGCCAGCTCACCACAGACTAGTTTTGGGGAGACCCAGTACTTC. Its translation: CASSPQTSFGETQYF.

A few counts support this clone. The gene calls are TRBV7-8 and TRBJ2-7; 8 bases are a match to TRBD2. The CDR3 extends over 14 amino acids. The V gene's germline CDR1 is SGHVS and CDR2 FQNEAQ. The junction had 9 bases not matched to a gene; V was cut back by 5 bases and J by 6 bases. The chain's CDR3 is CASSIPGTSSEQYF. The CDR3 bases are TGTGCCAGCAGCATCCCCGGGACTAGTTCCGAGCAGTACTTC.

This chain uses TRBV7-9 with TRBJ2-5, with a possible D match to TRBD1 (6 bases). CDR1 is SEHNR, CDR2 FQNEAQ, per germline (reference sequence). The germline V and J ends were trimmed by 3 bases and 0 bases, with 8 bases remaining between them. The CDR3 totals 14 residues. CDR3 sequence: CASSFSGDQETQYF. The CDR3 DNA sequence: TGTGCCAGCAGCTTTTCAGGGGACCAAGAGACCCAGTACTTC.

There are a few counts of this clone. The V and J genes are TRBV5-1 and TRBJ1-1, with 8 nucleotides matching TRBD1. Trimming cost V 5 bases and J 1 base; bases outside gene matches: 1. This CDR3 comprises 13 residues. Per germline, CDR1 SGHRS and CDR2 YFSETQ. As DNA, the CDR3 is TGCGCCAGCAGAGGACAGGGGAACACTGAAGCTTTCTTT. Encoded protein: CASRGQGNTEAFF.

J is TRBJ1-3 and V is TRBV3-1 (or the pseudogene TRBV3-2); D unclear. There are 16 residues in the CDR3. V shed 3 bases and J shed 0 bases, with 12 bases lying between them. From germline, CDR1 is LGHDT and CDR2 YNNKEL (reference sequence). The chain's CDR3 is CASSQPLRSSGNTIYF. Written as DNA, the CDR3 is TGTGCCAGCAGCCAGCCGCTTCGGAGCTCTGGAAACACCATATATTTT.

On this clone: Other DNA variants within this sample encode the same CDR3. CDR3 sequence reads: CASRDRPNTEAFF. CDR3 sequence (DNA): TGTGCCAGTCGGGACAGGCCGAACACTGAAGCTTTCTTT. The chain combines TRBV19 with TRBJ1-1, with 8 nucleotides matching TRBD1. The CDR3 has 13 amino acids. The J segment lost 1 base and the V segment lost 8 bases, leaving 3 bases of the junction unmatched. Per germline, CDR1 LNHDA and CDR2 SQIVND (reference sequence).

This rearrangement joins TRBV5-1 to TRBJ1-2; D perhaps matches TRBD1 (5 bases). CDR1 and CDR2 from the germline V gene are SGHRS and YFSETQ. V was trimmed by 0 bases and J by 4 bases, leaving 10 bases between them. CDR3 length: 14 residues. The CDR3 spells CASSLETVGYGYTF. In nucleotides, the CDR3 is TGCGCCAGCAGCTTGGAGACAGTGGGCTATGGCTACACCTTC.

The CDR3 loop is CASSLGTGGWSNQPQHF. The DNA for the CDR3 is TGTGCCAGTAGTCTTGGGACAGGGGGATGGAGCAATCAGCCCCAGCATTTT. The chain recombines TRBV19 with TRBJ1-5; 11 bases are shared with TRBD1. This CDR3 spans 17 amino acids. V dropped 5 bases and J dropped 1; count of bases not matched to a gene: 7. The germline V gene encodes CDR1 LNHDA and CDR2 SQIVND (reference sequence).

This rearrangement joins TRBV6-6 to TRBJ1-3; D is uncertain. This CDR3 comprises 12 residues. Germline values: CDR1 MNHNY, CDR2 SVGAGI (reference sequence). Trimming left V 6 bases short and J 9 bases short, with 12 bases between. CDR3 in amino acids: CASSHVVGTIYF. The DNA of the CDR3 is TGTGCCAGCAGCCACGTGGTCGGCACCATATATTTT.

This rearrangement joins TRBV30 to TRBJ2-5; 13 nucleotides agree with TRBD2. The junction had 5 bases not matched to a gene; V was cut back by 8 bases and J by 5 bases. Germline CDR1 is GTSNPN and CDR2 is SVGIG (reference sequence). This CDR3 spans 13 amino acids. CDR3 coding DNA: TGTGCCCAGGGACTAGCGGGATTGGAGACCCAGTACTTC. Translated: CAQGLAGLETQYF.

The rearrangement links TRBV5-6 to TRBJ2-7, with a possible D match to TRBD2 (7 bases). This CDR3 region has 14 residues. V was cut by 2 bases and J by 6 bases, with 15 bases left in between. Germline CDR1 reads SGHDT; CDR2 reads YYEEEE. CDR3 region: CASSFGGPVIEQYF. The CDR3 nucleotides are TGTGCCAGCAGCTTCGGGGGGCCGGTAATCGAGCAGTACTTC.

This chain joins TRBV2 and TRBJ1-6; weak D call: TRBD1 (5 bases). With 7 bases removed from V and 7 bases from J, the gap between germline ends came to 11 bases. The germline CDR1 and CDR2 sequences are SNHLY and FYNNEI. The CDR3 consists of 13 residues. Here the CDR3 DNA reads TGTGCCAGCACAGGGTGGGGAAATTCACCCCTCCACTTT. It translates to CASTGWGNSPLHF.

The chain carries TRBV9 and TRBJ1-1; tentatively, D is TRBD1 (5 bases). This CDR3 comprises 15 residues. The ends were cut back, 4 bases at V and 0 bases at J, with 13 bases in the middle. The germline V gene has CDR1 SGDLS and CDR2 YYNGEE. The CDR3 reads CASSPPVGLNTEAFF. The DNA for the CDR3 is TGTGCCAGCAGCCCTCCCGTGGGGCTGAACACTGAAGCTTTCTTT.

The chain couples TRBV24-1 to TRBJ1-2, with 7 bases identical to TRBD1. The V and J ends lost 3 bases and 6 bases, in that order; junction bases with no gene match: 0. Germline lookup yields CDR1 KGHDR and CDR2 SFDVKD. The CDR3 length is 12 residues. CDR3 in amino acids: CATSDTGDGYTF. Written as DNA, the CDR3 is TGTGCCACCAGTGATACAGGGGATGGCTACACCTTC.

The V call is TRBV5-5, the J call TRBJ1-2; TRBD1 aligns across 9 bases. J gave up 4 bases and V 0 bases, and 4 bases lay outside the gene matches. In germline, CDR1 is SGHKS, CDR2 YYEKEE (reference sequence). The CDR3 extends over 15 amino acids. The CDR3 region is CASSLAGTGIYGYTF. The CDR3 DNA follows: TGTGCCAGCAGCTTGGCCGGGACAGGGATCTATGGCTACACCTTC.

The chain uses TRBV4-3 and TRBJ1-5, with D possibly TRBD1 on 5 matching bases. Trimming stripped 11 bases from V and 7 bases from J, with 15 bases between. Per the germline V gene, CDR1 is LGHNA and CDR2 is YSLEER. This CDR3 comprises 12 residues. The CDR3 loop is CAAQASWQPQHF. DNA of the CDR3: TGCGCCGCACAGGCTTCCTGGCAGCCCCAGCATTTT.

The CDR3 DNA sequence: TGTGCCAGCAGCTTGGGACAGGCCAGCACAGATACGCAGTATTTT. Residues: CASSLGQASTDTQYF. The rearrangement links TRBV5-4 to TRBJ2-3; a possible D gene is TRBD1 (6 bases). Germline-derived CDR1 and CDR2 are SGHNT and YYREEE (reference sequence). Trimming removed 0 bases at V and 0 bases at J, with 8 bases between. The CDR3 is 15 amino acids.

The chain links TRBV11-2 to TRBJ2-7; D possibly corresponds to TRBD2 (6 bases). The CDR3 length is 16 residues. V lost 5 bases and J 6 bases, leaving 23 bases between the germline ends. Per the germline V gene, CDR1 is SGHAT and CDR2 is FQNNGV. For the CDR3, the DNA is TGTGCCAGCAGCGTCGTGGGGGGTGGGACGAGGGTCGAGCAGTACTTC. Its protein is CASSVVGGGTRVEQYF.